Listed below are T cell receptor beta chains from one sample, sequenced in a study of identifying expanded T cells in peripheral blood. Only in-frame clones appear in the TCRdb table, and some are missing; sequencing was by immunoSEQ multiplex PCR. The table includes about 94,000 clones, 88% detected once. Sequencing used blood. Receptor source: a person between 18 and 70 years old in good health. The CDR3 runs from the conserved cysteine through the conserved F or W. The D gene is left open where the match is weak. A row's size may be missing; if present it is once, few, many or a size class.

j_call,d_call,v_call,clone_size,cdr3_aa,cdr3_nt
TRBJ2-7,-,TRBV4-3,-,CASSQEVASEQYF,TGCGCCAGCAGCCAAGAAGTAGCGTCCGAGCAGTACTTC
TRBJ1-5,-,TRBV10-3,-,CAISEGTDPLGNQPQHF,TGTGCCATCAGTGAGGGTACAGACCCTCTTGGCAATCAGCCCCAGCATTTT
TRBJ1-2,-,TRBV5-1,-,CASSRDNYGYTF,TGCGCCAGCAGCCGGGACAACTATGGCTACACCTTC
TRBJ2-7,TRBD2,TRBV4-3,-,CASSYSGSPYEQYF,TGCGCCAGCAGCTATAGCGGGAGCCCCTACGAGCAGTACTTC
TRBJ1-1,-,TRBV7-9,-,CASSFPLTVGEKAFF,TGTGCCAGCAGCTTTCCCCTGACAGTCGGCGAAAAAGCTTTCTTT
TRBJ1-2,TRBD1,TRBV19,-,CAVQTGNYGYTF,TGTGCCGTACAGACAGGGAACTATGGCTACACCTTC
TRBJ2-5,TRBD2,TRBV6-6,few,CASSQGTSVYRETQYF,TGTGCCAGCAGCCAAGGCACTAGCGTTTACCGGGAGACCCAGTACTTC
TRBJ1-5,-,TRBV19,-,CASTRGDQPQHF,TGTGCCAGTACCCGGGGGGATCAGCCCCAGCATTTT
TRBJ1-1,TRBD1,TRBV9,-,CASSAGGAVDTEAFF,TGTGCCAGCAGCGCAGGGGGCGCCGTGGACACTGAAGCTTTCTTT
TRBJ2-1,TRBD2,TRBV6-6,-,CASSYDSLAGGHEQFF,TGTGCCAGCAGTTACGATTCCCTAGCGGGGGGGCATGAGCAGTTCTTC
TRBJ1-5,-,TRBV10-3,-,CAISESGWGADGPQPQHF,TGTGCCATCAGTGAGTCAGGTTGGGGGGCCGACGGACCTCAGCCCCAGCATTTT
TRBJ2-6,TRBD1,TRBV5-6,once,CASGAPGQGTNVLTF,TGTGCCAGCGGCGCACCGGGACAGGGCACCAACGTCCTGACTTTC
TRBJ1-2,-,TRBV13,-,CASRYRPGGWRGYTF,TGTGCCAGCAGATACAGACCCGGAGGTTGGCGCGGCTACACCTTC
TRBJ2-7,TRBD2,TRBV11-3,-,CASSWENSGRNEQYF,TGTGCCAGCAGCTGGGAGAATAGCGGGAGAAACGAGCAGTACTTC
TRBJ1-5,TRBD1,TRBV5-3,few,CARSPGQANQPQHF,TGTGCCAGAAGCCCGGGACAGGCCAATCAGCCCCAGCATTTT
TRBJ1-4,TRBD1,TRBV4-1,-,CASTEGQGMKLFF,TGCGCCAGCACAGAGGGACAGGGGATGAAACTGTTTTTT
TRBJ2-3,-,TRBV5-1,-,CASSATGLDTQYF,TGCGCCAGCAGCGCAACGGGTTTAGATACGCAGTATTTT
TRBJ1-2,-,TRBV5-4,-,CASSLDTGNGYTF,TGTGCCAGCAGCTTGGATACAGGCAATGGCTACACCTTC